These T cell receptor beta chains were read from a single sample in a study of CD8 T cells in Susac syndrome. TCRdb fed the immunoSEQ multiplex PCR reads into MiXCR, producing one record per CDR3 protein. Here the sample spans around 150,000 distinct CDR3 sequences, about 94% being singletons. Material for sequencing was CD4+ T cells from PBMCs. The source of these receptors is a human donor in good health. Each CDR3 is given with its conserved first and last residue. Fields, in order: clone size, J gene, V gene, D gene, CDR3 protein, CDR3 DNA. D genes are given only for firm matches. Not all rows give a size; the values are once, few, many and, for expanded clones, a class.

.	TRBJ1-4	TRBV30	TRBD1	CAWKKTGENEKLFF	TGTGCCTGGAAGAAGACAGGGGAAAATGAAAAACTGTTTTTT
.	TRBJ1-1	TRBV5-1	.	CASSLGSGQFNTEAFF	TGCGCCAGCAGCTTGGGGTCAGGCCAATTTAACACTGAAGCTTTCTTT
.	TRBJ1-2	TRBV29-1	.	CSVDDNYLGGYTF	TGCAGCGTTGATGACAATTACTTGGGAGGCTACACCTTC
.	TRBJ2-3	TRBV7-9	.	CASSPRAISTDTQYF	TGTGCCAGCAGCCCCAGGGCCATAAGCACAGATACGCAGTATTTT
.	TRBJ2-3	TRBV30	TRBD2	CAWSRIAGPTDTQYF	TGTGCCTGGAGTAGGATAGCGGGTCCCACAGATACGCAGTATTTT
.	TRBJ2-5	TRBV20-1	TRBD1	CSAPTGFGTQYF	TGCAGTGCCCCGACAGGGTTCGGGACCCAGTACTTC
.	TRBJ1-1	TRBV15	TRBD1	CATSSRTGLNTEAFF	TGTGCCACCAGCAGTCGGACAGGGTTGAACACTGAAGCTTTCTTT
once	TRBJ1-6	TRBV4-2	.	CASSQDIRGPGRNSPLHF	TGTGCCAGCAGCCAAGATATCCGGGGCCCGGGGCGAAATTCACCCCTCCACTTT
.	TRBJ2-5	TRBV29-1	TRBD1	CSAKGTGQETQYF	TGCAGCGCGAAGGGGACAGGGCAAGAGACCCAGTACTTC
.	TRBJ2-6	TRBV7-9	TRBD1	CASSLRRGLGGANVLTF	TGTGCCAGCAGCTTACGCAGGGGGCTAGGTGGGGCCAACGTCCTGACTTTC
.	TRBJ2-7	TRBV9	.	CASSGLLAYEQYF	TGTGCCAGCAGCGGACTACTCGCCTACGAGCAGTACTTC
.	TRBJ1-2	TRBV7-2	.	CASGSRDGYTF	TGTGCCAGCGGGTCCCGGGATGGCTACACCTTC
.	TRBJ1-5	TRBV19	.	CASSIGPTGNQPQHF	TGTGCCAGTAGTATAGGCCCCACGGGCAATCAGCCCCAGCATTTT
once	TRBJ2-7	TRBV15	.	CATSRDPRASYYEQYF	TGTGCCACCAGCAGGGACCCAAGAGCTAGCTATTACGAGCAGTACTTC
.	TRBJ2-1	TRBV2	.	CASGMGGREQFF	TGTGCCAGCGGGATGGGGGGGCGTGAGCAGTTCTTC
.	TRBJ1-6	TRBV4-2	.	CASSQEKAGASPLHF	TGTGCCAGCAGCCAAGAGAAAGCGGGGGCCTCACCCCTCCACTTT
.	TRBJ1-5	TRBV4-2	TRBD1	CASSQAGGQGTNQPQHF	TGTGCCAGCAGCCAAGCTGGGGGACAGGGGACAAATCAGCCCCAGCATTTT
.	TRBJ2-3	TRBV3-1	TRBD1	CASSYWTGTTTDTQYF	TGTGCCAGCAGCTACTGGACAGGGACGACCACAGATACGCAGTATTTT
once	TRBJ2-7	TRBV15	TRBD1	CATSDRRDRAPYEQYF	TGTGCCACCAGCGACCGCCGGGACAGGGCCCCTTACGAGCAGTACTTC
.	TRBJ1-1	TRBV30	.	CAGLVTEAFF	TGTGCCGGCTTGGTCACTGAAGCTTTCTTT
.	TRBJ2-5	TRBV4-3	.	CASSQDHRETQYF	TGCGCCAGCAGCCAAGATCACCGGGAGACCCAGTACTTC
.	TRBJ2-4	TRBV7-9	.	CASSARTANIQYF	TGTGCCAGCAGCGCCAGGACTGCTAACATTCAGTACTTC
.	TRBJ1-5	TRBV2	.	CASSEILGNQPQHF	TGTGCCAGCAGTGAAATACTTGGCAATCAGCCCCAGCATTTT
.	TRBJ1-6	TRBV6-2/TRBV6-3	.	CASSHAAPLHF	TGTGCCAGCAGCCACGCGGCACCCCTCCACTTT
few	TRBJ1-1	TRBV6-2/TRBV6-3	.	CASSFLQGNTEAFF	TGTGCCAGCAGTTTTTTACAGGGGAACACTGAAGCTTTCTTT
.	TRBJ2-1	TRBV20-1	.	CSARITIRNNEQFF	TGCAGTGCTAGAATTACTATCCGCAACAATGAGCAGTTCTTC
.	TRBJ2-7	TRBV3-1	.	CASSQVPWGEQYF	TGTGCCAGCAGCCAAGTCCCATGGGGGGAGCAGTACTTC
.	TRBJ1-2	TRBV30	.	CAWSADTYGYTF	TGTGCCTGGAGTGCGGACACCTATGGCTACACCTTC
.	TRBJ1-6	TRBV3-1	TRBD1	CASSQTGALNSPLHF	TGTGCCAGCAGCCAAACAGGGGCGCTCAATTCACCCCTCCACTTT
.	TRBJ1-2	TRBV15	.	CATSRVGYGYTF	TGTGCCACCAGCAGAGTGGGGTATGGCTACACCTTC
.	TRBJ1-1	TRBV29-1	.	CSVSRGILNTEAFF	TGCAGCGTCTCCAGGGGCATACTGAACACTGAAGCTTTCTTT
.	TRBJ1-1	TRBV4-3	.	CASSQEGGRNTEAFF	TGCGCCAGCAGCCAAGAAGGAGGCAGGAACACTGAAGCTTTCTTT
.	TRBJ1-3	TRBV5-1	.	CASTPSSGNTIYF	TGCGCCAGCACTCCGAGCTCTGGAAACACCATATATTTT
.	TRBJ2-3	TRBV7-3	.	CASSFRGVTDTQYF	TGTGCCAGCAGCTTCAGAGGGGTCACAGATACGCAGTATTTT
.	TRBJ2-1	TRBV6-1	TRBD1	CASSEVLRGRDEQFF	TGTGCCAGCAGTGAGGTTCTCAGGGGGCGCGATGAGCAGTTCTTC
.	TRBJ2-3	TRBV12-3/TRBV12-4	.	CASSSPRRNTDTQYF	TGTGCCAGCAGTTCCCCGAGACGCAACACAGATACGCAGTATTTT
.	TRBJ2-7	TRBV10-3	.	CAISEEARGEQYF	TGTGCCATCAGTGAGGAGGCTCGTGGGGAGCAGTACTTC
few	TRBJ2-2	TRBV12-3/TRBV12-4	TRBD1	CASSRDRNTGELFF	TGTGCCAGCAGCCGGGACAGGAACACCGGGGAGCTGTTTTTT
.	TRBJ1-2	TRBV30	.	CAWSVQGGITF	TGTGCCTGGAGTGTACAGGGTGGGATTACCTTC